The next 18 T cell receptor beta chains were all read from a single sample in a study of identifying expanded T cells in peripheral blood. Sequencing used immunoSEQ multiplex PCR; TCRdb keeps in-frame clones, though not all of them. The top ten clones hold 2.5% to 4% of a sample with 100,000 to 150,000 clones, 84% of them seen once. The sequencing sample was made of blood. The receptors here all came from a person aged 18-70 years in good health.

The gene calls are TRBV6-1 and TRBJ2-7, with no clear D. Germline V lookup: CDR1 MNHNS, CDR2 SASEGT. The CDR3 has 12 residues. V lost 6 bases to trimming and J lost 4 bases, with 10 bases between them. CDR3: CASSPRRYEQYF. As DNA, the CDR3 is TGTGCCAGCAGCCCCCGAAGGTACGAGCAGTACTTC.

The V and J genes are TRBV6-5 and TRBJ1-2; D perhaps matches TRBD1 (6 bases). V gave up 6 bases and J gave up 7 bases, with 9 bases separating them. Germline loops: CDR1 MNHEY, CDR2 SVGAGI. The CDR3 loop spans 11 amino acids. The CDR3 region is CASREGGGYTF. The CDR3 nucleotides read TGTGCCAGCAGAGAGGGGGGTGGCTACACCTTC.

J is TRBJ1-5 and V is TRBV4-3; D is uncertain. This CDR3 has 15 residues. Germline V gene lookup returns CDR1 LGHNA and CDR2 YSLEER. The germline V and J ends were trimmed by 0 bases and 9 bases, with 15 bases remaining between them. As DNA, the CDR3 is TGCGCCAGCAGCCAAGATAGGACCGGGCTCTGGCCCCAGCATTTT. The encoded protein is CASSQDRTGLWPQHF.

DNA for the CDR3: TGTGCCAGCAGCTTGGCCGGACAGGGATATTCACCCCTCCACTTT. Protein: CASSLAGQGYSPLHF. V usage is TRBV5-4 and J usage is TRBJ1-6; TRBD1 agrees at 8 bases. The CDR3 is made up of 15 amino acids. The germline CDR1 and CDR2 sequences are SGHNT and YYREEE (reference sequence). Trimming at V came to 0 bases and at J to 8 bases, leaving 4 bases not matched to a gene.

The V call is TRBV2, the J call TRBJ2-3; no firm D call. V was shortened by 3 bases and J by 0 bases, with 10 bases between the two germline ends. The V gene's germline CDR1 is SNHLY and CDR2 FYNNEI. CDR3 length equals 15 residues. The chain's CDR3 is CASSDPRKSTDTQYF. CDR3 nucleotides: TGTGCCAGCAGTGATCCCAGGAAGAGCACAGATACGCAGTATTTT.

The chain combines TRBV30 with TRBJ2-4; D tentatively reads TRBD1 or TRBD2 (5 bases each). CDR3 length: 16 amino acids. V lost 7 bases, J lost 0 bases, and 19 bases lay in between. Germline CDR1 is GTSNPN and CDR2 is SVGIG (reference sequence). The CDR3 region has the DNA TGTGCCTTAACCCCCAGGGAGTCGCCAGCCAAAAACATTCAGTACTTC. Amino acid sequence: CALTPRESPAKNIQYF.

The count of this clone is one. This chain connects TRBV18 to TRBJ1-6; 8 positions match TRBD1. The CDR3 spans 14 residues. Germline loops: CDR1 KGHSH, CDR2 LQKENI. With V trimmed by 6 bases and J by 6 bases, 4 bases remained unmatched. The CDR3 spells CASSLDRVNSPLHF. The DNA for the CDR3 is TGTGCCAGCTCCCTGGACAGGGTTAATTCACCCCTCCACTTT.

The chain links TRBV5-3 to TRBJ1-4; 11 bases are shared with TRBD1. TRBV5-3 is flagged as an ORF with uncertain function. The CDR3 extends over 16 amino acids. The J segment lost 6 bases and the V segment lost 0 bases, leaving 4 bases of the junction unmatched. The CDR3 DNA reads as TGTGCCAGAAGCTTGGTGGACAGGGGGCGTTATGAAAAACTGTTTTTT. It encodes CARSLVDRGRYEKLFF.

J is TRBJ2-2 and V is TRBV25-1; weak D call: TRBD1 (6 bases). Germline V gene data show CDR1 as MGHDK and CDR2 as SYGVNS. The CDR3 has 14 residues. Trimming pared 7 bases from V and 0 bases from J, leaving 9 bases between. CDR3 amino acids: CASMAGANTGELFF. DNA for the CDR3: TGTGCCAGCATGGCAGGGGCGAACACCGGGGAGCTGTTTTTT. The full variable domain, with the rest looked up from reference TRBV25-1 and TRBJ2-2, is EADIYQTPRYLVIGTGKKITLECSQTMGHDKMYWYQQDPGMELHLIHYSYGVNSTEKGDLSSESTVSRIRTEHFPLTLESARPSHTSQYLCASMAGANTGELFFGEGSRLTVL.

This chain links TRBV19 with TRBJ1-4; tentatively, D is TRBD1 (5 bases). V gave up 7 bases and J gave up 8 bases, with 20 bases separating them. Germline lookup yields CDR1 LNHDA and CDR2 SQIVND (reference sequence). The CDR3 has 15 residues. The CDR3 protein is CASTARGYGREKLFF. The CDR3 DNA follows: TGTGCCAGTACGGCCCGGGGCTACGGTCGGGAAAAACTGTTTTTT.

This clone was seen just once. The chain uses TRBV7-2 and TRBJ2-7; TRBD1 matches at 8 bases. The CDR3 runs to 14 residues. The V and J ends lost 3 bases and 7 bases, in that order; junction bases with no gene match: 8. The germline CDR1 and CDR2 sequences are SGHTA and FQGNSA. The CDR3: CASSFPTGGSEQYF. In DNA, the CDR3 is TGTGCCAGCAGCTTTCCCACAGGGGGGAGTGAGCAGTACTTC.

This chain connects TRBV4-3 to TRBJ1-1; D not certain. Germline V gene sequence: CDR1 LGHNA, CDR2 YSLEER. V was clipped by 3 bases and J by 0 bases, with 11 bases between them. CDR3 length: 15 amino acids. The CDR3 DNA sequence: TGCGCCAGCAGCCAGCGGGCCCTTATGAACACTGAAGCTTTCTTT. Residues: CASSQRALMNTEAFF.

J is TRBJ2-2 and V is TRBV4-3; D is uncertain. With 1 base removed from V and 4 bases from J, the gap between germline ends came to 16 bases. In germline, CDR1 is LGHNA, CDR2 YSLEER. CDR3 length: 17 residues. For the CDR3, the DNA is TGCGCCAGCAGCCAAGTAAATGCCGCACGTGCCACCGGGGAGCTGTTTTTT. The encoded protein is CASSQVNAARATGELFF.

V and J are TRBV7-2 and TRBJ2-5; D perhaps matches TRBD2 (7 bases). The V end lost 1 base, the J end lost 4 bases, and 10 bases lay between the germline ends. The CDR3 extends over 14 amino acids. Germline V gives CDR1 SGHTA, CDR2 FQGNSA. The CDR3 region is CASSLGAGAETQYF. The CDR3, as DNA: TGTGCCAGCAGCTTAGGGGCGGGGGCAGAGACCCAGTACTTC. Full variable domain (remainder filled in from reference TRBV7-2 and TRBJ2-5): GAGVSQSPSNKVTEKGKDVELRCDPISGHTALYWYRQSLGQGLEFLIYFQGNSAPDKSGLPSDRFSAERTGGSVSTLTIQRTQQEDSAVYLCASSLGAGAETQYFGPGTRLLVL.

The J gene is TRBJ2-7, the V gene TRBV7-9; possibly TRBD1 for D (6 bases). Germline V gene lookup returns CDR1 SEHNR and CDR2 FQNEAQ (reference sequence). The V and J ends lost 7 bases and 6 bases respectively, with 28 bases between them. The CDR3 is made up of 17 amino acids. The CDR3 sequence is CASTFPFLGTTLSEQYF. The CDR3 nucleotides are TGTGCCAGCACCTTCCCCTTCCTCGGGACAACCCTTAGCGAGCAGTACTTC.

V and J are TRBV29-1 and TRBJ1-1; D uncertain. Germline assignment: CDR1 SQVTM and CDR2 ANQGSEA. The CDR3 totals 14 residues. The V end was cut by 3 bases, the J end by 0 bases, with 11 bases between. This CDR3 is CSVDTTAMNTEAFF. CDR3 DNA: TGCAGCGTTGACACGACCGCCATGAACACTGAAGCTTTCTTT. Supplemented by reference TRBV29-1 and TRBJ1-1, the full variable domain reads SAVISQKPSRDICQRGTSLTIQCQVDSQVTMMFWYRQQPGQSLTLIATANQGSEATYESGFVIDKFPISRPNLTFSTLTVSNMSPEDSSIYLCSVDTTAMNTEAFFGQGTRLTVV.

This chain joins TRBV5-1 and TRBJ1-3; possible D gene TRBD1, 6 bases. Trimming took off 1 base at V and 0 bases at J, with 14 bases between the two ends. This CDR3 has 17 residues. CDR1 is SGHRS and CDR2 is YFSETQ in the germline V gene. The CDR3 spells CASSLTGHESSGNTIYF. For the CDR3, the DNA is TGCGCCAGCAGCTTGACAGGGCATGAGAGCTCTGGAAACACCATATATTTT.

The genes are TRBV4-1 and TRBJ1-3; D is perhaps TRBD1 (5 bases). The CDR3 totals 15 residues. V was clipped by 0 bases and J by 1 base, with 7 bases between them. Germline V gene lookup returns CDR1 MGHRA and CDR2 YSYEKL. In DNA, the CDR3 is TGCGCCAGCAGCCAAGATTGGGGGTCTGGAAACACCATATATTTT. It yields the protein CASSQDWGSGNTIYF.